The rows below give T cell receptor beta chains drawn from one sample of a study of shared clonotypes between healthy human individuals. The method was immunoSEQ multiplex PCR; TCRdb's version includes in-frame clones alone and lacks a portion of them. Of millions of clones in the sample, approximately 95% were seen once. Sequencing was performed on naive CD4+ T cells from PBMCs. Receptors were obtained from a man between 18 and 35 years old in good health. Some clones in this sample may be carry-over from other donors' samples. CDR3s include the opening cysteine and the closing phenylalanine or tryptophan. The order of the fields is CDR3 protein, CDR3 DNA, clone size, J gene, V gene, D gene. A D gene is named only where the DNA matches it firmly. Clone size appears in some rows only: once, few, many, or a class for an expanded clone.

CDR3: CASSQGPAGGNQPQHF
DNA: TGTGCCAGCAGCCAAGGACCGGCCGGGGGCAATCAGCCCCAGCATTTT
size: NA
J: TRBJ1-5
V: TRBV4-2
D: NA

CDR3: CASSSSPRADTQYF
DNA: TGTGCCAGCAGCTCGAGTCCTCGGGCAGATACGCAGTATTTT
size: NA
J: TRBJ2-3
V: TRBV9
D: NA

CDR3: CASSLGWRTQDDNTEAFF
DNA: TGTGCCAGCAGCCTAGGTTGGAGGACCCAGGACGACAACACTGAAGCTTTCTTT
size: NA
J: TRBJ1-1
V: TRBV14
D: NA

CDR3: CASSSTSGGNYEQYF
DNA: TGTGCCAGCAGCTCCACTAGCGGCGGGAACTACGAGCAGTACTTC
size: NA
J: TRBJ2-7
V: TRBV5-6
D: TRBD2

CDR3: CAWSVQLAGSTDTQYF
DNA: TGTGCCTGGAGTGTACAACTAGCGGGGAGCACAGATACGCAGTATTTT
size: NA
J: TRBJ2-3
V: TRBV30
D: TRBD2

CDR3: CASTMDQGRNQPQHF
DNA: TGTGCCAGCACCATGGATCAAGGGCGCAATCAGCCCCAGCATTTT
size: NA
J: TRBJ1-5
V: TRBV6-6
D: NA

CDR3: CASSQVTAGGIPKNIQYF
DNA: TGCGCCAGCAGCCAAGTTACAGCGGGAGGGATCCCCAAAAACATTCAGTACTTC
size: NA
J: TRBJ2-4
V: TRBV4-1
D: TRBD2

CDR3: CASSLTSQRESYNEQFF
DNA: TGTGCCAGCAGCTTAACGTCCCAGCGGGAATCCTACAATGAGCAGTTCTTC
size: NA
J: TRBJ2-1
V: TRBV7-3
D: TRBD2

CDR3: CASNRGTNTGELFF
DNA: TGTGCCAGTAACAGGGGGACGAACACCGGGGAGCTGTTTTTT
size: NA
J: TRBJ2-2
V: TRBV6-1
D: TRBD1

CDR3: CASSLIGQGRLGKLFF
DNA: TGTGCCAGCAGCCTCATAGGACAGGGGAGGTTAGGAAAACTGTTTTTT
size: NA
J: TRBJ1-4
V: TRBV5-5
D: TRBD1

CDR3: CASSLVPGALGNTIYF
DNA: TGTGCCAGCAGCTTAGTTCCGGGGGCGTTGGGAAACACCATATATTTT
size: once
J: TRBJ1-3
V: TRBV11-2
D: NA

CDR3: CASSHSRGATYEQYF
DNA: TGCGCCAGCAGCCACTCCCGCGGGGCAACCTACGAGCAGTACTTC
size: NA
J: TRBJ2-7
V: TRBV4-3
D: NA

CDR3: CASSVDFGTGYEQYF
DNA: TGTGCCAGCAGCGTAGACTTCGGGACAGGGTACGAGCAGTACTTC
size: NA
J: TRBJ2-7
V: TRBV9
D: TRBD1

CDR3: CASLETTNTEAFF
DNA: TGTGCCAGCTTAGAAACAACTAACACTGAAGCTTTCTTT
size: NA
J: TRBJ1-1
V: TRBV18
D: NA

CDR3: CATSRDHTVQETQYF
DNA: TGTGCCACCAGCAGAGATCATACCGTCCAAGAGACCCAGTACTTC
size: NA
J: TRBJ2-5
V: TRBV15
D: NA

CDR3: CASSLFGETQYF
DNA: TGTGCCAGCAGCTTATTCGGAGAGACCCAGTACTTC
size: NA
J: TRBJ2-5
V: TRBV7-3
D: NA

CDR3: CASSLHGTYEQYF
DNA: TGTGCCAGCAGCTTACACGGCACCTACGAGCAGTACTTC
size: once
J: TRBJ2-7
V: TRBV7-9
D: NA

CDR3: CASSSRDGGTTEAFF
DNA: TGTGCCAGCAGTTCCCGGGACGGGGGGACCACTGAAGCTTTCTTT
size: NA
J: TRBJ1-1
V: TRBV6-6
D: NA

CDR3: CASSRASGPYEQYF
DNA: TGTGCCAGTAGTAGGGCTAGCGGACCCTACGAGCAGTACTTC
size: NA
J: TRBJ2-7
V: TRBV19
D: TRBD2

CDR3: CASSFGTVNEQFF
DNA: TGTGCCAGCAGCTTTGGGACAGTAAATGAGCAGTTCTTC
size: NA
J: TRBJ2-1
V: TRBV7-2
D: TRBD1

CDR3: CASSVDRAGNTIYF
DNA: TGTGCCAGCAGCGTGGACAGGGCTGGAAACACCATATATTTT
size: NA
J: TRBJ1-3
V: TRBV5-4
D: TRBD1

CDR3: CASRVGGENTIYF
DNA: TGTGCCAGCAGAGTAGGTGGGGAAAACACCATATATTTT
size: NA
J: TRBJ1-3
V: TRBV2
D: NA

CDR3: CAWSAVFGAGELFF
DNA: TGTGCCTGGAGTGCGGTTTTTGGGGCCGGGGAGCTGTTTTTT
size: NA
J: TRBJ2-2
V: TRBV30
D: NA

CDR3: CASSLVLGAGGADTQYF
DNA: TGTGCCAGCAGCTTAGTTTTGGGGGCAGGGGGCGCAGATACGCAGTATTTT
size: NA
J: TRBJ2-3
V: TRBV11-2
D: TRBD1

CDR3: CASSLGGAFQNIQYF
DNA: TGTGCCAGCAGTTTAGGGGGGGCCTTCCAAAACATTCAGTACTTC
size: NA
J: TRBJ2-4
V: TRBV28
D: NA

CDR3: CASNYRGSGTGELFF
DNA: TGTGCCAGCAATTATAGGGGCAGTGGCACCGGGGAGCTGTTTTTT
size: NA
J: TRBJ2-2
V: TRBV9
D: NA

CDR3: CASSLRPGLAGDEQFF
DNA: TGCGCCAGCAGCCTACGACCGGGACTAGCCGGCGATGAGCAGTTCTTC
size: NA
J: TRBJ2-1
V: TRBV5-1
D: TRBD2

CDR3: CASSPDRGNQPQHF
DNA: TGTGCCAGTAGTCCTGACAGGGGGAATCAGCCCCAGCATTTT
size: NA
J: TRBJ1-5
V: TRBV19
D: TRBD1

CDR3: CSVRQGADTQYF
DNA: TGCAGCGTTCGACAGGGGGCCGATACGCAGTATTTT
size: NA
J: TRBJ2-3
V: TRBV29-1
D: TRBD1

CDR3: CATQDGVTEAFF
DNA: TGTGCCACCCAAGACGGGGTGACTGAAGCTTTCTTT
size: once
J: TRBJ1-1
V: TRBV10-3
D: NA

CDR3: CASSSQREQETQYF
DNA: TGTGCCAGCAGCTCCCAGCGGGAGCAAGAGACCCAGTACTTC
size: NA
J: TRBJ2-5
V: TRBV11-1
D: TRBD2

CDR3: CASSQASGGDVTEAFF
DNA: TGTGCCAGTAGTCAGGCTTCCGGGGGCGATGTCACTGAAGCTTTCTTT
size: NA
J: TRBJ1-1
V: TRBV19
D: NA

CDR3: CASSLGRTPGNTIYF
DNA: TGTGCCAGCAGCTTGGGGAGGACCCCTGGAAACACCATATATTTT
size: NA
J: TRBJ1-3
V: TRBV5-6
D: NA

CDR3: CASGTGVDGYTF
DNA: TGTGCCAGCGGGACAGGGGTCGATGGCTACACCTTC
size: NA
J: TRBJ1-2
V: TRBV6-5
D: TRBD1

CDR3: CASSVEGGRGEQYF
DNA: TGTGCCAGCAGCGTAGAAGGGGGTCGTGGCGAGCAGTACTTC
size: NA
J: TRBJ2-7
V: TRBV9
D: NA

CDR3: CASSDFASGSSYEQYF
DNA: TGTGCCAGCAGTGATTTTGCTAGCGGGAGCTCCTACGAGCAGTACTTC
size: NA
J: TRBJ2-7
V: TRBV2
D: TRBD2

CDR3: CAWSAGGYNEQFF
DNA: TGTGCCTGGAGCGCAGGGGGCTACAATGAGCAGTTCTTC
size: once
J: TRBJ2-1
V: TRBV30
D: TRBD1

CDR3: CASSLSPPGLGTEAFF
DNA: TGCGCCAGCAGCTTGTCCCCTCCAGGGTTGGGCACTGAAGCTTTCTTT
size: NA
J: TRBJ1-1
V: TRBV5-1
D: NA

CDR3: CASSLGAVNTEAFF
DNA: TGTGCCAGCAGCTTAGGGGCAGTAAACACTGAAGCTTTCTTT
size: NA
J: TRBJ1-1
V: TRBV7-2
D: NA

CDR3: CASSRQFNTEAFF
DNA: TGTGCCAGCAGTAGACAGTTCAACACTGAAGCTTTCTTT
size: NA
J: TRBJ1-1
V: TRBV2
D: NA

CDR3: CASSEQPQGNTIYF
DNA: TGTGCCAGCAGTGAACAACCACAGGGAAACACCATATATTTT
size: NA
J: TRBJ1-3
V: TRBV6-1
D: NA

CDR3: CASFRPQHF
DNA: TGTGCCAGCTTTAGGCCCCAGCATTTT
size: few
J: TRBJ1-5
V: TRBV2
D: NA

CDR3: CASSGLAGYNEQFF
DNA: TGTGCCAGCTCAGGACTAGCGGGGTACAATGAGCAGTTCTTC
size: once
J: TRBJ2-1
V: TRBV18
D: TRBD2

CDR3: CASSQGGLRSNQPQHF
DNA: TGCGCCAGCAGCCAAGGGGGTCTGAGAAGCAATCAGCCCCAGCATTTT
size: NA
J: TRBJ1-5
V: TRBV4-1
D: NA

CDR3: CASSQGTAGTEAFF
DNA: TGTGCCAGCAGCCAAGGGACAGCTGGCACTGAAGCTTTCTTT
size: NA
J: TRBJ1-1
V: TRBV7-3
D: TRBD1

CDR3: CSVTRTSGSDTQYF
DNA: TGCAGCGTTACCCGGACTAGCGGGAGCGATACGCAGTATTTT
size: NA
J: TRBJ2-3
V: TRBV29-1
D: TRBD2